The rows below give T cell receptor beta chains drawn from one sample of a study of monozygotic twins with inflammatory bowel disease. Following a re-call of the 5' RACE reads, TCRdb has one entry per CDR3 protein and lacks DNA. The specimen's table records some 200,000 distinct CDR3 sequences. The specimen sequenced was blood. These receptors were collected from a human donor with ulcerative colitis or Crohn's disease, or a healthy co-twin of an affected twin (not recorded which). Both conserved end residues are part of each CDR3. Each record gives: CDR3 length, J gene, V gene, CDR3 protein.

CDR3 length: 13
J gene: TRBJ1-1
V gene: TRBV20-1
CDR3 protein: CSARAPQQGEAFF

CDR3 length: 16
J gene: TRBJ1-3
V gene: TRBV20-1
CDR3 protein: CSAAPLDAYSGNTIYF

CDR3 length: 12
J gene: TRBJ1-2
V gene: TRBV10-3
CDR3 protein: CAIRREGFGYTF

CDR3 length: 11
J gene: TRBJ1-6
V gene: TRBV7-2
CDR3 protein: CASSLRAPLHF

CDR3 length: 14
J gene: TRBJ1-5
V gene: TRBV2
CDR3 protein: CASSDGSRGQSQHF

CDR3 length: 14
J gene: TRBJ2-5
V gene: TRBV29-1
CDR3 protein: CSVDRLKDGETQYF

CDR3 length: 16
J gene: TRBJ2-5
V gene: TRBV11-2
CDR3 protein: CASSLDRTGPQETQYF

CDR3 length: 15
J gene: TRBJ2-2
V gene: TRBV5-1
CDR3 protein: CASSEGQGGPGELFF

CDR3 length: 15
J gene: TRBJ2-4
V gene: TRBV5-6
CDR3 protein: CASSGGQTAKNIQYF

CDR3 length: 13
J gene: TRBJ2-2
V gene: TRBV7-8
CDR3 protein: CASSKGDTGELFF

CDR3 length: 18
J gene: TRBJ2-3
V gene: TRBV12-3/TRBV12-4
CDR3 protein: CASSFGLAWKDATDTQYF

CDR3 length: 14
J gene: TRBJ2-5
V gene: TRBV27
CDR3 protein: CASSFLTSTQTQYF

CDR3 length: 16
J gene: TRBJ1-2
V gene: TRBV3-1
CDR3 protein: CASSQDLDSSNYGYTF

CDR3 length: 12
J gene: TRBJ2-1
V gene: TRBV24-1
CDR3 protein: CATSDPRGWEFF

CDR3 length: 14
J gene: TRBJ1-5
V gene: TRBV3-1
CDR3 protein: CASSASPGNQPQHF

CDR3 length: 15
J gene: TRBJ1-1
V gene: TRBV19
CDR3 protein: CASSSTGAVGTEAFF

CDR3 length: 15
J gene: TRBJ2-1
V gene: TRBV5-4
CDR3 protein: CASSLKTSGGDEQFF

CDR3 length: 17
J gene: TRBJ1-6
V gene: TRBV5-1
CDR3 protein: CASSLEGSTTYNSPLHF

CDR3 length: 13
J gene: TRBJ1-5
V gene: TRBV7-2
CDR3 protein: CASSFFRDQPQHF

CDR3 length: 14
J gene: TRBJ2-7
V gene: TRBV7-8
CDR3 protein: CASSFLGSIYEQYF

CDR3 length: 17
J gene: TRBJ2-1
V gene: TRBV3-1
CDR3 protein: CASSLIAGGPSYNEQFF

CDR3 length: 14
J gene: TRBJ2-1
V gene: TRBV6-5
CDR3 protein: CASSYSTFPREQFF

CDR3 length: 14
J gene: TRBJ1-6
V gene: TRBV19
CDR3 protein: CASSTTGEGSPLHF

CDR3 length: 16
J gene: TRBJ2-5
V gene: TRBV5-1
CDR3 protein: CASSSGLRGLQETQYF

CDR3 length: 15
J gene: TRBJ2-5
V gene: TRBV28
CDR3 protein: CASSFTGGTQETQYF

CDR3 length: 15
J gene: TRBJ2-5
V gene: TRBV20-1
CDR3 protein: CSAEVLAGRGETQYF

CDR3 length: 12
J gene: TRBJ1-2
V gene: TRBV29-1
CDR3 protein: CSVTQGAHGYTF

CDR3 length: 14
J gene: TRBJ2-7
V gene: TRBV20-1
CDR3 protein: CSARPGTETGEQYF

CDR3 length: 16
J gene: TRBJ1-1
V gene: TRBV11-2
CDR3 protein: CASSLVETGYRGEAFF

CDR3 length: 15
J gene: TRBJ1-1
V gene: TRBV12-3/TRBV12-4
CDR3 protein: CATKSGTAVGPEAFF

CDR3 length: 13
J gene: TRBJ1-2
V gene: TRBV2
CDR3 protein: CASMREWVDGYTF

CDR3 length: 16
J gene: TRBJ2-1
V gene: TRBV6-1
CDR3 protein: CASRPTEVDLGVEQFF

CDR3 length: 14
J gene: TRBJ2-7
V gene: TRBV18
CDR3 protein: CASSPSGGIYEQYF

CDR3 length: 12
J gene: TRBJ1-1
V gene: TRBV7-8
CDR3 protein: CASSVRPGEAFF

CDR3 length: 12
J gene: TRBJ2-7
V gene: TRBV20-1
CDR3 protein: CSATFSGGEQYF

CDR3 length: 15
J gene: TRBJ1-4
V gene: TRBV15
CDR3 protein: CATSSSGAGLEKLFF

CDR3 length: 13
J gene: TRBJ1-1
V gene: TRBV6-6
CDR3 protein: CASRPSLNTEAFF